The 27 T cell receptor beta chains below were found in one sample sequenced in a study of ipilimumab plus nivolumab after autologous stem cell transplantation (TCRdb year 2021). The method behind the library was the immunoSEQ multiplex PCR assay. The source is immuneACCESS, and TCRdb retained only in-frame sequences with V and J called. Part of the clones is not carried over; for the studies checked, unresolved V genes explain less than half of this, and the remainder is unexplained. The sample table shows approximately 40,000 clones, and over 90% are seen once. Approximately 1% of the sample goes to the ten largest clones. Sequencing was performed on PBMCs, taken in a trial of ipilimumab plus nivolumab as post-transplant consolidation. The receptors stem from a male donor with multiple myeloma.

This chain links TRBV19 with TRBJ2-2; TRBD2 might be the D (5 bases). V lost 3 bases and J lost 4, with 12 bases in between. This CDR3 comprises 15 residues. CDR1 LNHDA and CDR2 SQIVND come from the germline V gene (reference sequence). In DNA form, the CDR3 reads TGTGCCAGTAGTATCAGAGGGCACGGCACCGGGGAGCTGTTTTTT. Residues: CASSIRGHGTGELFF.

The chain combines TRBV30 with TRBJ1-1, with a possible D match to TRBD1 (5 bases). Between the trimmed V and J ends, which lost 0 bases and 4 bases, there was a span of 9 bases. This CDR3 spans 13 amino acids. Germline loops: CDR1 GTSNPN, CDR2 SVGIG (reference sequence). CDR3 sequence (DNA): TGTGCCTGGAGTGTACATGGGGGCACTGAAGCTTTCTTT. Translated, it gives CAWSVHGGTEAFF.

The J gene is TRBJ1-2, the V gene TRBV4-3; 10 nucleotides match TRBD1. The CDR3 has 16 amino acids. The V and J ends lost 3 bases and 0 bases, in that order; junction bases with no gene match: 4. The V gene's germline CDR1 is LGHNA and CDR2 YSLEER. CDR3 coding DNA: TGCGCCAGCAGCCAGGGACAGGGGACAGCTAACTATGGCTACACCTTC. This encodes CASSQGQGTANYGYTF.

The V gene is TRBV30, the J gene TRBJ2-7; the D is unclear. Germline V CDR1 and CDR2: GTSNPN, SVGIG (reference sequence). Trimming removed 1 base from V and 0 bases from J, with 7 bases in between. This CDR3 has 13 amino acids. The CDR3 reads CAWSGRNSYEQYF. CDR3 nucleotides: TGTGCCTGGAGTGGGCGGAACTCCTACGAGCAGTACTTC.

The rearrangement joins TRBV18 to TRBJ2-5; D is unresolved. V gave up 3 bases and J gave up 1 base, with 12 bases separating them. The CDR3 contains 15 residues. Germline V gives CDR1 KGHSH, CDR2 LQKENI. The CDR3 DNA follows: TGTGCCAGCTCACCCTATTATGGGTTCCAAGAGACCCAGTACTTC. Translating gives CASSPYYGFQETQYF.

The CDR3 region is CASSPLMGEQYF. The CDR3 nucleotides are TGTGCCAGTAGCCCCCTTATGGGCGAGCAGTACTTC. This rearrangement joins TRBV19 to TRBJ2-7; no definite D call. CDR3 size: 12 residues. In germline, CDR1 is LNHDA, CDR2 SQIVND (reference sequence). Trimming left V 6 bases short and J 6 bases short, with 12 bases between.

The CDR3 reads CASSFSGNTIYF. CDR3 in DNA: TGTGCCAGCAGTTTCTCTGGAAACACCATATATTTT. The gene calls are TRBV28 and TRBJ1-3; D is uncertain. This CDR3 region has 12 residues. V gave up 3 bases and J gave up 0 bases, with 0 bases separating them. In germline, CDR1 is MDHEN, CDR2 SYDVKM.

The CDR3 nucleotides read TGTGCCAGCAGTCCCCCAAGCTCCTACGAGCAGTACTTC. It translates to CASSPPSSYEQYF. The chain has TRBV28 and TRBJ2-7; D gene uncertain. V lost 5 bases and J 0 bases, leaving 8 bases between the germline ends. Germline V lookup: CDR1 MDHEN, CDR2 SYDVKM. This CDR3 is built from 13 residues.

DNA for the CDR3: TGTGCCAGCAGCTTACGGGACATGGGATCTGAAGCTTTCTTT. This sequence encodes CASSLRDMGSEAFF. The rearrangement joins TRBV5-4 to TRBJ1-1; tentative D call: TRBD1 (6 bases). This CDR3 has 14 amino acids. From germline, CDR1 is SGHNT and CDR2 YYREEE (reference sequence). V was trimmed by 2 bases and J by 6 bases, leaving 14 bases between them.

This chain connects TRBV5-5 to TRBJ1-1; the match to TRBD1 covers 10 bases. CDR1 SGHKS and CDR2 YYEKEE come from the germline V gene (reference sequence). This CDR3 region has 15 residues. Trimming took 4 bases from V and 1 from J; bases not matched to a gene: 4. The CDR3 loop is CASSLWTGGNTEAFF. CDR3 nucleotides: TGTGCCAGCAGCCTATGGACAGGGGGGAACACTGAAGCTTTCTTT.

The V and J genes are TRBV28 and TRBJ1-1, with D uncertain. The V end was cut by 2 bases, the J end by 1 base, with 14 bases between. The CDR3 is 16 amino acids. Looked up from germline, CDR1 is MDHEN and CDR2 is SYDVKM. The CDR3 DNA reads TGTGCCAGCAGTTTAGCGGGCGCCTCGTGGAACACTGAAGCTTTCTTT. The encoded protein is CASSLAGASWNTEAFF.

The rearrangement links TRBV29-1 to TRBJ2-5; maybe TRBD2 (7 bases). Trimming pared 4 bases from V and 1 base from J, leaving 10 bases between. This CDR3 region has 13 residues. Germline lookup yields CDR1 SQVTM and CDR2 ANQGSEA. The CDR3 sequence: CSVAGGLQETQYF. In DNA form, the CDR3 reads TGCAGCGTTGCGGGGGGCCTCCAAGAGACCCAGTACTTC.

This clone turned up a few times. The chain employs TRBV5-5 and TRBJ2-7; 11 nucleotides agree with TRBD2. The length of the CDR3 is 15 residues. The V segment lost 3 bases and the J segment 3 bases; nucleotides outside the gene matches: 5. Germline assignment: CDR1 SGHKS and CDR2 YYEKEE (reference sequence). The DNA of the CDR3 is TGTGCCAGCAGCTCGGCGACTAGCGGGATCTACGAGCAGTACTTC. Translated, it gives CASSSATSGIYEQYF.

This chain links TRBV9 with TRBJ2-1, with 9 bases aligning to TRBD2. CDR1 is SGDLS and CDR2 is YYNGEE in the germline V gene. The CDR3 is 16 amino acids. Trimming took 2 bases from V and 2 from J; bases not matched to a gene: 5. CDR3 DNA: TGTGCCAGCAGCGTCGGGGGACTAGCCCCCTACAATGAGCAGTTCTTC. Translation gives CASSVGGLAPYNEQFF.

The chain carries TRBV19 and TRBJ1-2; a weak D match, TRBD1 (5 bases). Germline V gene lookup returns CDR1 LNHDA and CDR2 SQIVND (reference sequence). The CDR3 covers 15 residues. The V end lost 1 base, the J end lost 4 bases, and 13 bases lay between the germline ends. The CDR3 DNA reads TGTGCCAGTAGTATAGGGCAAGGGACTGTCTATGGCTACACCTTC. Translated: CASSIGQGTVYGYTF.

The rearrangement links TRBV6-5 to TRBJ2-7; D gene uncertain. CDR3 size: 13 residues. From germline, CDR1 is MNHEY and CDR2 SVGAGI. V was cut by 0 bases and J by 4 bases, with 7 bases left in between. CDR3 protein: CASSYSSAYEQYF. The CDR3 DNA sequence: TGTGCCAGCAGTTACTCGTCCGCGTACGAGCAGTACTTC.

V is TRBV25-1 and J is TRBJ2-7, with D unclear. The CDR3 runs 14 residues. Looked up from germline, CDR1 is MGHDK and CDR2 is SYGVNS. V lost 4 bases and J 10 bases, leaving 20 bases between the germline ends. The CDR3 DNA is TGTGCCAGCAGTGCCCTGTTCGACGCGGCCCACCAGTACTTC. Amino acids: CASSALFDAAHQYF.

V is TRBV7-2 and J is TRBJ2-2, with 9 bases identical to TRBD1. The CDR3 sequence is 15 residues long. Germline-derived CDR1 and CDR2 are SGHTA and FQGNSA. The J segment lost 7 bases and the V segment lost 5 bases, leaving 8 bases of the junction unmatched. The CDR3 DNA sequence: TGTGCCAGCAGCCCCGGACAGGGGAGGGTCGGGGAGCTGTTTTTT. This sequence encodes CASSPGQGRVGELFF.

The chain links TRBV7-2 to TRBJ2-4; 10 bases align to TRBD2. CDR1 and CDR2 (germline): SGHTA, FQGNSA. J lost 9 bases, V lost 0 bases, and 5 bases had no gene match. The CDR3 runs 15 residues. DNA for the CDR3: TGTGCCAGCAGCTTAGCGCGAGCGGGAGGGGCCATTCAGTACTTC. Its protein is CASSLARAGGAIQYF. The whole variable domain, remainder taken from reference TRBV7-2 and TRBJ2-4, is GAGVSQSPSNKVTEKGKDVELRCDPISGHTALYWYRQSLGQGLEFLIYFQGNSAPDKSGLPSDRFSAERTGGSVSTLTIQRTQQEDSAVYLCASSLARAGGAIQYFGAGTRLSVL.

CDR3 amino acids: CASSLVQGNTEAFF. The CDR3 coding sequence is TGTGCCAGCAGCTTAGTACAAGGGAACACTGAAGCTTTCTTT. The J gene is TRBJ1-1, the V gene TRBV7-3, with no clear D. The V gene's germline CDR1 is SGHTA and CDR2 FQGTGA. Trimming removed 2 bases at V and 1 base at J, with 8 bases between. The CDR3 covers 14 residues.

The rearrangement links TRBV9 to TRBJ2-3, with TRBD1 matching over 7 bases. The CDR3 has 15 amino acids. Per germline, CDR1 SGDLS and CDR2 YYNGEE. The V segment lost 1 base and the J segment 2 bases; nucleotides outside the gene matches: 4. The CDR3 coding sequence is TGTGCCAGCAGCGTATTGGGACAGCACACAGATACGCAGTATTTT. Translated: CASSVLGQHTDTQYF. Looking up the rest from reference TRBV9 and TRBJ2-3 gives the full variable domain: DSGVTQTPKHLITATGQRVTLRCSPRSGDLSVYWYQQSLDQGLQFLIQYYNGEERAKGNILERFSAQQFPDLHSELNLSSLELGDSALYFCASSVLGQHTDTQYFGPGTRLTVL.

This clone was counted a single time. The chain carries TRBV5-1 and TRBJ2-5; D gene uncertain. The V end was cut by 6 bases, the J end by 3 bases, with 15 bases between. The CDR3 covers 14 residues. Per germline, CDR1 SGHRS and CDR2 YFSETQ. The chain's CDR3 is CASTKQSTEETQYF. In DNA form, the CDR3 reads TGCGCCAGCACAAAACAGAGTACAGAAGAGACCCAGTACTTC.

This chain links TRBV9 with TRBJ2-7, with D perhaps matching TRBD1 (6 bases). This CDR3 is 15 amino acids long. Germline V CDR1 and CDR2: SGDLS, YYNGEE. The V gene lost 0 bases and the J gene lost 0 bases, with 10 bases spanning the gap. This CDR3 is CASSVAQGSSYEQYF. CDR3 DNA: TGTGCCAGCAGCGTAGCGCAGGGGAGCTCCTACGAGCAGTACTTC.

This sequence joins TRBV9 and TRBJ1-1; tentatively, D is TRBD1 (6 bases). Per germline, CDR1 SGDLS and CDR2 YYNGEE. There are 12 residues in the CDR3. Trimming took 3 bases from V and 10 from J, leaving 13 bases between them. The CDR3 coding sequence is TGTGCCAGCAGCGCCGAACAGGGAGGAGCTTTCTTT. The encoded protein is CASSAEQGGAFF. The full variable domain, in which reference TRBV9 and TRBJ1-1 provide the parts outside the CDR3, is DSGVTQTPKHLITATGQRVTLRCSPRSGDLSVYWYQQSLDQGLQFLIQYYNGEERAKGNILERFSAQQFPDLHSELNLSSLELGDSALYFCASSAEQGGAFFGQGTRLTVV.

In nucleotides, the CDR3 is TGTGCCAGCAGTTTAAGGGGGACAGATAAAAAACTGTTTTTT. Protein: CASSLRGTDKKLFF. The genes are TRBV28 and TRBJ1-4, with TRBD1 matching over 7 bases. Germline V gives CDR1 MDHEN, CDR2 SYDVKM. The CDR3 covers 14 residues. V was pared by 2 bases and J by 9 bases, with 6 bases of the junction left unmatched.

The V and J genes are TRBV5-1 and TRBJ2-1; TRBD2 matches 15 bases. V dropped 4 bases and J dropped 3; count of bases not matched to a gene: 8. Germline CDR1 reads SGHRS; CDR2 reads YFSETQ. CDR3 length equals 18 residues. The CDR3 coding sequence is TGCGCCAGCAGCCTCATCCCGGGACTAGCGGGGGGCTACAATGAGCAGTTCTTC. Its protein is CASSLIPGLAGGYNEQFF.

The chain couples TRBV18 to TRBJ1-6; 8 bases agree with TRBD1. V trimming: 3 bases; J trimming: 8 bases; junction bases outside the gene matches: 6. The CDR3 is 15 residues long. Germline V gives CDR1 KGHSH, CDR2 LQKENI. The CDR3 loop is CASSPSGQDHSPLHF. The CDR3 DNA follows: TGTGCCAGCTCACCGTCGGGACAGGACCATTCACCCCTCCACTTT.